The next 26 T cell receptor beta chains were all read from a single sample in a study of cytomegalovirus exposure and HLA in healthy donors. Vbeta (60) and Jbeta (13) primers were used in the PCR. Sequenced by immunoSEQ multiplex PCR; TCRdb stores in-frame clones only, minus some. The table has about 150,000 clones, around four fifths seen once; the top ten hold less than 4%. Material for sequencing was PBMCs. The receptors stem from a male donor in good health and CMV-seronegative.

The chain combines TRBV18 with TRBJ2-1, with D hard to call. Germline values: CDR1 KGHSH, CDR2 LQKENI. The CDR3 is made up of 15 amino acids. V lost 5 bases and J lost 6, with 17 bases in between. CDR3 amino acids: CASSDGSPLRNEQFF. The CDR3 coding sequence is TGTGCCAGCTCAGACGGGTCCCCGCTCCGCAATGAGCAGTTCTTC.

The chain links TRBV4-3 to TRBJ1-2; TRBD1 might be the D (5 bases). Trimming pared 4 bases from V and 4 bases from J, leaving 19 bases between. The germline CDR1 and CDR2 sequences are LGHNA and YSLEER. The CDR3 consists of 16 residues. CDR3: CASSRVGSDRFYGYTF. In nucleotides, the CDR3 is TGCGCCAGCAGCCGAGTAGGTTCAGACAGATTCTATGGCTACACCTTC.

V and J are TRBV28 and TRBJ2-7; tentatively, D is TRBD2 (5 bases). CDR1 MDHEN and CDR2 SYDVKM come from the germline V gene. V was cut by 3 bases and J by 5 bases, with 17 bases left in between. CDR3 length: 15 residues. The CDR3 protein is CASSFSERWAHEQYF. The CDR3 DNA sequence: TGTGCCAGCAGTTTCTCGGAGCGGTGGGCCCACGAGCAGTACTTC.

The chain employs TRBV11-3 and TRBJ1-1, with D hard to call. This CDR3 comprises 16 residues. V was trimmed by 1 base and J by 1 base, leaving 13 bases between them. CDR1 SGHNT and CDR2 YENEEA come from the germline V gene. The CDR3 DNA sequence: TGTGCCAGCAGCTTAGGAGGTGGTCAGCCGAACACTGAAGCTTTCTTT. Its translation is CASSLGGGQPNTEAFF. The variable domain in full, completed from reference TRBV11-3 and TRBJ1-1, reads EAGVVQSPRYKIIEKKQPVAFWCNPISGHNTLYWYLQNLGQGPELLIRYENEEAVDDSQLPKDRFSAERLKGVDSTLKIQPAELGDSAVYLCASSLGGGQPNTEAFFGQGTRLTVV.

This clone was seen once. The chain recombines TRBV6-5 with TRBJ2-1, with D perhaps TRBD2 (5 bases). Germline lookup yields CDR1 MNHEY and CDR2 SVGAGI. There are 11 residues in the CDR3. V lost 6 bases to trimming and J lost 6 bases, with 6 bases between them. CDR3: CASRRANEQFF. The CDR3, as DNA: TGTGCCAGCAGGAGGGCCAATGAGCAGTTCTTC.

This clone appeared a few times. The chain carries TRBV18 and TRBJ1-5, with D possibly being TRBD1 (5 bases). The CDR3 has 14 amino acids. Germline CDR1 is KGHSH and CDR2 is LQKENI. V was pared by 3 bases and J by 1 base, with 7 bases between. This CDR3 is CASSPGGSNQPQHF. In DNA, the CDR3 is TGTGCCAGCTCACCGGGGGGGAGCAATCAGCCCCAGCATTTT.

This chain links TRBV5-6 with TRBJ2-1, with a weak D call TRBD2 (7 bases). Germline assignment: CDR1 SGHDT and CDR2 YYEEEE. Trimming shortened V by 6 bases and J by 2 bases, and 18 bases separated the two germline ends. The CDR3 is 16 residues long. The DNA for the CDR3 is TGTGCCAGCACCACGGGGGGCCCTTCGCCCTACAATGAGCAGTTCTTC. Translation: CASTTGGPSPYNEQFF.

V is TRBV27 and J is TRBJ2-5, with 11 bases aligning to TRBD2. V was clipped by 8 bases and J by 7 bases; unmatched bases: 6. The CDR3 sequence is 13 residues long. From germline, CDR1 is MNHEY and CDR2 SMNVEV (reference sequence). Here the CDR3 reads CASRLAGSGTQYF. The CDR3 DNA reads TGTGCCAGCCGACTAGCGGGATCGGGGACCCAGTACTTC.

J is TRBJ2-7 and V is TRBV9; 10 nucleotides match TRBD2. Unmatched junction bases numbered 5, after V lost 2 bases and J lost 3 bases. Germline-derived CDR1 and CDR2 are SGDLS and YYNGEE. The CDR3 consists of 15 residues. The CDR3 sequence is CASSVAAGGLYEQYF. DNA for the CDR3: TGTGCCAGCAGCGTCGCAGCGGGGGGGCTCTACGAGCAGTACTTC.

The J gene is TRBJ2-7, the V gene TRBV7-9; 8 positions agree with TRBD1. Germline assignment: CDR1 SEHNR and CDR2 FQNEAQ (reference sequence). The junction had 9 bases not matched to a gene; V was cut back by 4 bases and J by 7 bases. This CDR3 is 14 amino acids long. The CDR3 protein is CASSSPGTGGEQYF. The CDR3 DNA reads TGTGCCAGCAGCTCCCCAGGGACAGGAGGGGAGCAGTACTTC.

Here the CDR3 DNA reads TGTGCCAGCAGCCAAGAACTAGCGGGAGGATACGAGCAGTACTTC. Amino acids: CASSQELAGGYEQYF. The V and J genes are TRBV4-2 and TRBJ2-5; 12 bases line up with TRBD2. TRBJ2-7 matches the DNA end more closely, so the J call is doubtful. The CDR3 is made up of 15 amino acids. Germline CDR1 reads LGHNA; CDR2 reads YNFKEQ.

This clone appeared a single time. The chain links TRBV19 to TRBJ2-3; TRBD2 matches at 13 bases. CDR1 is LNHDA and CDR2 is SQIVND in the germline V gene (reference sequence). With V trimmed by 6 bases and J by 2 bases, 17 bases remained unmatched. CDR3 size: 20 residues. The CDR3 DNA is TGTGCCAGTAGCGAGAGACTGGTAGTAGGACTAGCGGGGGCCACAGATACGCAGTATTTT. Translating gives CASSERLVVGLAGATDTQYF.

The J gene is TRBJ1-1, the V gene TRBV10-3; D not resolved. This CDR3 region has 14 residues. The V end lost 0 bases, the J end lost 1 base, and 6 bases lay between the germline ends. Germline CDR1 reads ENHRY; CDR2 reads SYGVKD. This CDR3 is CAISESPGNTEAFF. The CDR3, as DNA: TGTGCCATCAGTGAGTCTCCCGGGAACACTGAAGCTTTCTTT.

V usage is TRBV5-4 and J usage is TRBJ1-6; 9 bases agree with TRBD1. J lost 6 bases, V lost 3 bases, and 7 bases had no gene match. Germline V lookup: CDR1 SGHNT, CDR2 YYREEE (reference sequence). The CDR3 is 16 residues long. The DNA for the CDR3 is TGTGCCAGCAGCTGGACGGGACAGGGTGCTAATTCACCCCTCCACTTT. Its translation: CASSWTGQGANSPLHF.

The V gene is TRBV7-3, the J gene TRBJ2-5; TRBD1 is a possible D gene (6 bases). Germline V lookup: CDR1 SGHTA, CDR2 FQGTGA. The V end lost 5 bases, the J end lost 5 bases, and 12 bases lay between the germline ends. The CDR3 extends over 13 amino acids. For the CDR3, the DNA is TGTGCCAGCAGCCCGGACAGTGGCGAGACCCAGTACTTC. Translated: CASSPDSGETQYF.

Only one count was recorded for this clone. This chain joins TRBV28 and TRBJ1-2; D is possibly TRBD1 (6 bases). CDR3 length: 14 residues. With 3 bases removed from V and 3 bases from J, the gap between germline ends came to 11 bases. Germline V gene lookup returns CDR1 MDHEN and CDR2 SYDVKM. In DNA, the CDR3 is TGTGCCAGCAGTTTGATTGGACAGTACTATGGCTACACCTTC. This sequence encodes CASSLIGQYYGYTF.

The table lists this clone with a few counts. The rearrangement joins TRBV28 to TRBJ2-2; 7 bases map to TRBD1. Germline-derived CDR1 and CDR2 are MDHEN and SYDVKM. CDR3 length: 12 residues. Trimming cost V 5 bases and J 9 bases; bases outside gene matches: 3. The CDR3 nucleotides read TGTGCCAGCAGTGACAGGGTACGGGAGCTGTTTTTT. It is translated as CASSDRVRELFF.

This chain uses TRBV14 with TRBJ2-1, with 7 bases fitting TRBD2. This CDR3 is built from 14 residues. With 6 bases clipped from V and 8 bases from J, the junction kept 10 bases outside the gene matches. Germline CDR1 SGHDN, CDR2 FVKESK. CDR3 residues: CASSPWTSIDEQFF. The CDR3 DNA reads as TGTGCCAGCAGTCCCTGGACTAGTATCGATGAGCAGTTCTTC.

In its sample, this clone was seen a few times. The CDR3 region has the DNA TGCGCCAGCAGCTTGGCTACTAGCGGTTCGAAGACCCAGTACTTC. This sequence encodes CASSLATSGSKTQYF. The genes are TRBV5-1 and TRBJ2-5; TRBD2 aligns across 8 bases. The CDR3 runs to 15 residues. Losses at the gene ends were 0 bases for V and 6 bases for J; bases not matched to a gene: 7. Germline values: CDR1 SGHRS, CDR2 YFSETQ.

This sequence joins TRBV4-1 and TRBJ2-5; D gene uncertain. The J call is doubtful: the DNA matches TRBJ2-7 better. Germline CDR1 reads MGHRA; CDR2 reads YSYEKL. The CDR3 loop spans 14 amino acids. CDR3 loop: CASSQSTAWGEQYF. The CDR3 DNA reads TGCGCCAGCAGCCAATCGACCGCCTGGGGCGAGCAGTACTTC.

The DNA of the CDR3 is TGTGCCACCAGATTTGACAGATACAATGAGCAGTTCTTC. Amino acid sequence: CATRFDRYNEQFF. The genes are TRBV15 and TRBJ2-1, with D perhaps TRBD1 (5 bases). CDR1 is LNHNV and CDR2 is YYDKDF in the germline V gene (reference sequence). This CDR3 contains 13 residues. V dropped 6 bases and J dropped 4 bases, with 10 bases sitting between them.

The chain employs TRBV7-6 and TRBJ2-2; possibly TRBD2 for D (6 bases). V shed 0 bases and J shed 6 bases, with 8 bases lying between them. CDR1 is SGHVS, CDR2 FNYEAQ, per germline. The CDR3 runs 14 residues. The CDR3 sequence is CASSLAPGAGELFF. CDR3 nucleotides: TGTGCCAGCAGCTTAGCGCCGGGGGCCGGGGAGCTGTTTTTT.

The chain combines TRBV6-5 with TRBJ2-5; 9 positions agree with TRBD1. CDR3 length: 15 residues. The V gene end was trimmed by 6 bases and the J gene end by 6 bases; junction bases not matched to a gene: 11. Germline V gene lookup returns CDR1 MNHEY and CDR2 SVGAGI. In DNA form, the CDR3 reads TGTGCCAGCAGAATCCTTGGACAGGGGACAAAGACCCAGTACTTC. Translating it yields CASRILGQGTKTQYF.

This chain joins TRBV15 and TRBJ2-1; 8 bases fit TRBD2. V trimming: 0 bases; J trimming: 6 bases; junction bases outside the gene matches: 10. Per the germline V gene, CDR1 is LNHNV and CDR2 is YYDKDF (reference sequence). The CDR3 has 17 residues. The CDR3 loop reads CATSRDSGLASVNEQFF. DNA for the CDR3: TGTGCCACCAGCAGAGATTCCGGACTAGCTTCGGTCAATGAGCAGTTCTTC.

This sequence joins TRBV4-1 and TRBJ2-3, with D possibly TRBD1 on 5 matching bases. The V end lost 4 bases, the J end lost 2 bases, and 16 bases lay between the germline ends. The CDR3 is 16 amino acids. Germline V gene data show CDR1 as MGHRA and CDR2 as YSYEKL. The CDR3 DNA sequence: TGCGCCAGCAGCCCCCTAGAAGGGGCCCCCACAGATACGCAGTATTTT. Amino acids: CASSPLEGAPTDTQYF.

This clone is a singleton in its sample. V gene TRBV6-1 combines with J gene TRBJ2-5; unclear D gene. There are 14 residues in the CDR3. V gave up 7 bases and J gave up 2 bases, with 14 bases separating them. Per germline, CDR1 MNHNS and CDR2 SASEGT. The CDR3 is CASTEGIRQETQYF. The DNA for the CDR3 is TGTGCCAGCACCGAAGGTATCAGGCAAGAGACCCAGTACTTC.